The present T cell receptor (beta chain) was sequenced within a study of human T cells and chemical hapten exposure. In the study overall: Patients were given diphenylcyclopropenone on the scalp weekly across the roughly 25-week study.

In its sample, this clonotype was seen many times. Time point of the sample: patch test 3, about 24 weeks after DPC sensitization. Treatment reported: therapeutic diphenylcyclopropenone sensitization with weekly scalp DPC. Sample donors consisted of patients with alopecia, aged 18 to 70 years, who were suitable for DPC. From whole blood left unfractionated, total RNA was extracted. The CDR3 runs to 15 residues. V lost 0 bases and J lost 4, with 12 bases in between. The germline V gene encodes CDR1 SGDLS and CDR2 YYNGEE. Per the authors' pipeline: Samples had a median of about 96,000 TCRs, ranging about 23,224 to 700,000. MiXCR was run by TCRdb on the RACE reads, yielding one entry per CDR3 protein. These V and J calls rely on TCRdb rather than the paper's analysis. The sample shows about 58,000 distinct CDR3 sequences, around an eighth of them seen only once.

This clonotype was obtained from a man aged 25 to 45 with alopecia areata. Some clones in this sample may be carry-over from other donors' samples. This chain connects TRBV9 to TRBJ2-3, with D tentatively TRBD2 (6 bases). The specimen comprised whole blood, sampled in connection with sensitization to the hapten diphenylcyclopropenone (DPC). CDR3 residues: CASSVAASAPDTQYF. The DNA of the CDR3 is TGTGCCAGCAGCGTAGCGGCTAGCGCCCCAGATACGCAGTATTTT.